This T cell receptor beta chain was identified during a study of T-cell reconstitution after alpha-beta-depleted transplantation in children. General observations from the study: The origin of alpha-beta T cells about two months after transplant was reportedly several hundred expanded graft clones. Recipient T cells and thymic progenitors that survived were the source of the high TCRbeta diversity seen at day 60 in some patients. It was newly produced T cells that mostly accounted for T-cell counts and diversity one year after transplant.

This clonotype was observed a handful of times. The antigen remains unidentified. Preparing the TCRbeta library involved the use of unique molecular identifiers. TCRdb re-called the PCR reads through MiXCR, storing one row per CDR3 protein. Among approximately 800,000 distinct CDR3 sequences listed, roughly 16% were seen once. This material consisted of PBMCs, mostly from graft donor cells, taken 360 days after TCRalphabeta/CD19-depleted stem cell transplant. The clonotype originates from a male patient between 5 and 17 years old who had a stem cell transplant for acute lymphoblastic leukemia, so the T cells may come from the graft donor.

The CDR3 coding sequence is TGCAGCGTGTGGGCCGACTCCTACGAGCAGTACTTC. Residues: CSVWADSYEQYF. The chain combines TRBV29-1 with TRBJ2-7; D ambiguous. This CDR3 is built from 12 residues. Deletions cut 6 bases from V and 0 bases from J, with 9 bases between. CDR1 is SQVTM, CDR2 ANQGSEA, per germline.